These T cell receptor beta chains were read from a single sample in a study of early T cells in non-severe SARS-CoV-2 infection. TCRdb fed the 5' RACE reads into MiXCR, producing one record per CDR3 protein. The table lists roughly 32,000 distinct CDR3 sequences, about 6.5% of them singletons, with 7.6% in the top ten. The sample consisted of whole blood. The receptors originated from an adult who was a healthcare worker with PCR-confirmed SARS-CoV-2 infection or an uninfected control (not recorded which). CDR3s include the opening cysteine and the closing phenylalanine or tryptophan. Each record gives: V gene, J gene, clone size, D gene, CDR3 DNA, CDR3 protein. A D gene is named only where the DNA matches it firmly. Not all rows give a size; the values are once, few, many and, for expanded clones, a class.

>TRBV29-1|TRBJ2-7|many|.
TGCAGCGTTGAAGATAGCTTAGGACAGTCCTACGAGCAGTACTTC
CSVEDSLGQSYEQYF
>TRBV6-6|TRBJ2-7|many|.
TGTGCCAGCAGTTACGGGGCCCCCCAAACCTACGAGCAGTACTTC
CASSYGAPQTYEQYF
>TRBV5-1|TRBJ2-1|many|TRBD1
TGCGCCACCAACAGGGGACAGGAGATCAATGAGCAGTTCTTC
CATNRGQEINEQFF
>TRBV5-7|TRBJ2-2|many|.
TGTGCCAGCAGCCCTGGATGGGACACCGGGGAGCTGTTTTTT
CASSPGWDTGELFF
>TRBV18|TRBJ1-2|many|.
TGTGCCAGCTCACCACCGTCGACCTATGGGGCTGGCTACACCTTC
CASSPPSTYGAGYTF
>TRBV29-1|TRBJ1-1|.|.
TGCAGCGTTGAATACGTGGGCACTGAAGCTTTCTTT
CSVEYVGTEAFF
>TRBV3-1|TRBJ1-2|many|.
TGTGCCAGCGAATACTCAGGGGCCAGCTATGGCTACACCTTC
CASEYSGASYGYTF
>TRBV11-2|TRBJ2-7|.|TRBD1
TGTGTCAGCAGCTTAGAAGGGACAGGCGTGTACCTATTC
CVSSLEGTGVYLF
>TRBV18|TRBJ2-1|few|TRBD1
TGTGCCAGCTCACGCACCGGGACAGGGAGGAATGAGCAGTTCTTC
CASSRTGTGRNEQFF
>TRBV27|TRBJ2-1|.|.
TGTGCCAGCAGTTCCGACAGATACAATGAGCAGTTCTTC
CASSSDRYNEQFF
>TRBV7-2|TRBJ1-1|medium-sized|.
TGTGCCAGCAGCTTCTCCACGGTGAACACTGAAGCTTTCTTT
CASSFSTVNTEAFF
>TRBV4-3|TRBJ2-7|few|TRBD1
TGCGCCAGCAGCCAAGATTGGGACAGGTACGACGAGCAGTACTTC
CASSQDWDRYDEQYF
>TRBV12-3/TRBV12-4|TRBJ2-3|many|.
TGTGCCAGCAGACGAGCGGGCACAGATACGCAGTATTTT
CASRRAGTDTQYF
>TRBV5-3|TRBJ2-1|many|TRBD1
TGTGCCAGAACCTCCCTTGGGACAGGCGATTACAATGAGCAGTTCTTC
CARTSLGTGDYNEQFF
>TRBV24-1|TRBJ2-1|.|.
TGTGCCACCAGTACCTCAGGACACCTCTCCTACAATGAGCAGTTCTTC
CATSTSGHLSYNEQFF
>TRBV7-9|TRBJ1-1|many|.
TGTGCCAGCAGTTACAGGGCCACTGAAGCTTTCTTT
CASSYRATEAFF
>TRBV24-1|TRBJ1-2|many|.
TGTGCCACCAGTGATTCCGGGGCAGTAAGGAGCTACACCTTC
CATSDSGAVRSYTF
>TRBV10-3|TRBJ1-1|few|.
TGTGCCATCAGTGAGTTAAGGGACCGTTATTTCTTT
CAISELRDRYFF
>TRBV20-1|TRBJ2-4|few|.
TGCAGTGCACCCGGGACTCTGATACTAGCCAAAAACATTCAGTACTTC
CSAPGTLILAKNIQYF
>TRBV7-8|TRBJ2-7|many|TRBD1
TGTGCCAGCAGCTTAAGGACAGGGGGCTCCAACGAGCAGTACTTC
CASSLRTGGSNEQYF
>TRBV19|TRBJ1-1|many|.
TGTGCCAGTAGTATGGGGGGGAACACTGAAGCTTTCTTT
CASSMGGNTEAFF
>TRBV5-1|TRBJ1-4|many|TRBD1
TGCGCCAGCAGCTCATCTACAGGGGGAGGTGAAAAACTGTTTTTT
CASSSSTGGGEKLFF
>TRBV7-2|TRBJ1-1|many|.
TGTGCCAGCAGCCCTGTCCCCGGACAGTGGAACACTGAAGCTTTCTTT
CASSPVPGQWNTEAFF
>TRBV29-1|TRBJ2-5|many|TRBD2
TGCAGCGTTGATACGGCGGGGGGAAAGACCCAGTACTTC
CSVDTAGGKTQYF
>TRBV14|TRBJ2-2|.|.
TGTGCCAGCAGCCAAAAGAGAGGAGTAAACACCGGGGAGCTGTTTTTT
CASSQKRGVNTGELFF
>TRBV28|TRBJ1-1|many|.
TGTGCCAGCAGTCCGGTCGGGGGTAGTGAAGTTTTCTTT
CASSPVGGSEVFF
>TRBV10-3|TRBJ1-1|many|.
TGTGCCATCAGTGAGCCTCGACAGGTCAACACTGAAGCTTTCTTT
CAISEPRQVNTEAFF
>TRBV11-2|TRBJ2-7|many|TRBD1
TGTGCCAGCAGCGCGGGACAGGCTTTCTACGAGCAGTACTTC
CASSAGQAFYEQYF